This T cell receptor beta chain stems from a study of T cells in women clearing cervical HPV infection. Study-wide points: Repertoire richness, not evenness, was significantly elevated in CIN3+ cases versus controls. It is unknown whether associations predate infection; no effector/memory or HPV-specific sorting. Richness plus V gene abundances separated cases from controls with AUC roughly 0.88.

This table comes from immunoSEQ multiplex PCR, and its TCRdb copy is limited to in-frame clones, with some not included. There are roughly 34,000 clones in the sample, with less than 9.5% held by the top ten. In regard to this clone: No antigen is known for it. Coverage ceases 3 residues before the CDR3 finishes, and the germline J gene fills in the end.

Trimming took 0 bases from V and 6 from J, leaving 13 bases between them. CDR3 size: 14 residues. Germline V gene sequence: CDR1 SGHNT, CDR2 YYREEE (reference sequence). V and J are TRBV5-4 and TRBJ2-7; unclear D gene. Sequencing was done on a sample of blood buffy coat. This TCR derives from a woman aged 18-69 years with a cervical HPV16 infection that either progressed to CIN3+ or cleared (not recorded which). CDR3 sequence: CASSLVEPAGEQYF. CDR3 DNA, as far as it was read: TGTGCCAGCAGCTTGGTTGAACCCGCAGGCGAG.